What follows is one T cell receptor beta chain and its context. The antigen remains undetermined. These data originate in a study of shared clonotypes between healthy human individuals. Points from the study as a whole: Clonotypes shared by all four sorted-subset donors had higher generation probabilities than non-shared clonotypes. The naive CD4 repertoires of a few donors were compared, and approximately 4.7% of clonotypes were shared.

The material for each subset, its genomic DNA, was split evenly across several immunoSEQ plates. Per the original methods: ImmunoSEQ supplied junction-only sequences lacking quality scores, so filtering was different. Produced via immunoSEQ multiplex PCR; TCRdb's table is partial and in-frame only. V, J and clone size reflect that table, while D and trimming were determined from the DNA. The table records some 2.1 million clones, approximately 95% of them present only once. The TCR was taken from a man aged 18 to 29 in good health. Sequencing was performed on naive CD4+ T cells sorted from blood. The subset is: CD45RA+ positively selected.

The CDR3, as DNA: TGCGCCAGCAGCCCATCTCCCGGGACTACCTACAATGAGCAGTTCTTC. The encoded protein is CASSPSPGTTYNEQFF. This chain connects TRBV5-1 to TRBJ2-1; 7 bases line up with TRBD2. Trimming cost V 4 bases and J 2 bases; bases outside gene matches: 9. Germline V lookup: CDR1 SGHRS, CDR2 YFSETQ. The CDR3 loop spans 16 amino acids.